Below are 28 T cell receptor beta chains sequenced from a single sample in a study of type 1 regulatory T cells. Using its own MiXCR run on the reads, TCRdb lists one record per CDR3 protein. The sample holds roughly 60,000 distinct CDR3 sequences; 62% are singletons and the top ten take about 1.7%. These TCRs' antigens remain unknown. Source material: cultured non-Tr1 T cells, either the whole culture or a sorted T cell fraction (not recorded which). These receptors all stem from a human donor in good health.

The chain employs TRBV10-1 and TRBJ2-3; D is unclear. V was clipped by 2 bases and J by 1 base, with 7 bases between them. The CDR3 has 14 amino acids. Germline V gives CDR1 WNHNN, CDR2 SYGVQD (reference sequence). CDR3 coding DNA: TGCGCCAGCAGTGAGCCTACGGGCACAGATACGCAGTATTTT. Its protein is CASSEPTGTDTQYF.

As to this clonotype: Compared with germline, one end of the junction differs, possibly owing to a read error. The V call is TRBV7-3, the J call TRBJ2-2; possibly TRBD2 for D (6 bases). The length of the CDR3 is 14 residues. CDR1 and CDR2 from the germline V gene are SGHTA and FQGTGA. CDR3 sequence reads: CASSLNKGAGGLFF. CDR3 in DNA: TGTGCCAGCAGCTTAAACAAGGGTGCCGGGGGGCTGTTTTTT. The whole variable domain, remainder taken from reference TRBV7-3 and TRBJ2-2, is GAGVSQTPSNKVTEKGKYVELRCDPISGHTALYWYRQSLGQGPEFLIYFQGTGAADDSGLPNDRFFAVRPEGSVSTLKIQRTERGDSAVYLCASSLNKGAGGLFFGEGSRLTVL.

V gene TRBV19 combines with J gene TRBJ1-1; tentatively, D is TRBD1 (6 bases). The V and J ends lost 3 bases and 12 bases respectively, with 14 bases between them. CDR1 is LNHDA, CDR2 SQIVND, per germline (reference sequence). CDR3 length: 12 residues. The CDR3 is CASSILDSGTFF. CDR3 bases: TGTGCCAGTAGTATCTTGGACAGCGGCACTTTCTTT.

Written as DNA, the CDR3 is TGCGCCAGCAGCTCACGACTAGCGGGAGGGAAAGAGCAGTACTTC. Encoded protein: CASSSRLAGGKEQYF. This rearrangement joins TRBV5-1 to TRBJ2-7; 14 bases are shared with TRBD2. Germline CDR1 and CDR2: SGHRS and YFSETQ. The CDR3 runs to 15 residues. The J segment lost 7 bases and the V segment lost 3 bases, leaving 6 bases of the junction unmatched.

The chain uses TRBV18 and TRBJ1-2; no definite D call. CDR3 length equals 15 residues. Deletions cut 3 bases from V and 3 bases from J, with 14 bases between. Germline CDR1 KGHSH, CDR2 LQKENI. The DNA of the CDR3 is TGTGCCAGCTCACCCCGGCAAGGGATCGACTATGGCTACACCTTC. Translated, it gives CASSPRQGIDYGYTF.

This clonotype was picked up one time. V gene TRBV7-8 combines with J gene TRBJ1-1, with 12 bases fitting TRBD1. V lost 1 base, J lost 1 base, and 4 bases stayed unmatched. Germline V gene sequence: CDR1 SGHVS, CDR2 FQNEAQ. There are 17 residues in the CDR3. CDR3 nucleotide sequence: TGTGCCAGCAGCTTAGGGGACAGGGGGCGGTCGAACACTGAAGCTTTCTTT. It translates to CASSLGDRGRSNTEAFF.

This chain joins TRBV5-1 and TRBJ2-2; no definite D call. This CDR3 region has 14 residues. From germline, CDR1 is SGHRS and CDR2 YFSETQ. V was clipped by 2 bases and J by 5 bases, with 10 bases between them. The CDR3 loop reads CASSLAPETGELFF. CDR3 bases: TGCGCCAGCAGCTTAGCACCGGAGACCGGGGAGCTGTTTTTT.

The V and J genes are TRBV3-1 and TRBJ2-1; D is uncertain. The V end lost 1 base, the J end lost 0 bases, and 10 bases lay between the germline ends. CDR1 and CDR2 from the germline V gene are LGHDT and YNNKEL (reference sequence). The CDR3 covers 16 residues. The CDR3 spells CASSQARTSSYNEQFF. The CDR3 bases are TGTGCCAGCAGCCAAGCCCGGACCTCCTCCTACAATGAGCAGTTCTTC.

This chain uses TRBV7-9 with TRBJ2-7, with TRBD1 matching over 10 bases. J gave up 4 bases and V 6 bases, and 18 bases lay outside the gene matches. Germline values: CDR1 SEHNR, CDR2 FQNEAQ (reference sequence). This CDR3 has 18 amino acids. The CDR3 DNA sequence: TGTGCCAGCAGGGATATGAGAAGTCTGGACAGGGGGGTGTACGAGCAGTACTTC. Translation: CASRDMRSLDRGVYEQYF.

The rearrangement uses TRBV5-1 and TRBJ1-2, with a tentative D call TRBD1 (6 bases). Trimming removed 5 bases at V and 6 bases at J, with 17 bases between. Germline V CDR1 and CDR2: SGHRS, YFSETQ. The CDR3 spans 14 residues. The CDR3 bases are TGCGCCAGCAGACCCTGGACAGCAAGCGATGGCTACACCTTC. Its protein is CASRPWTASDGYTF.

V usage is TRBV11-2 and J usage is TRBJ2-7, with no clear D. The CDR3 sequence is 13 residues long. Trimming pared 6 bases from V and 5 bases from J, leaving 14 bases between. Germline V CDR1 and CDR2: SGHAT, FQNNGV. The CDR3 here is CASRPPGMDEQYF. Here the CDR3 DNA reads TGTGCCAGCAGGCCGCCAGGAATGGACGAGCAGTACTTC.

V and J are TRBV4-2 and TRBJ1-2, with D possibly TRBD1 on 6 matching bases. The length of the CDR3 is 13 residues. Germline V lookup: CDR1 LGHNA, CDR2 YNFKEQ. The V gene lost 3 bases and the J gene lost 5 bases, with 10 bases spanning the gap. The CDR3 region has the DNA TGTGCCAGCAGCCAGGAACAGGGTTATGGCTACACCTTC. This sequence encodes CASSQEQGYGYTF.

This chain links TRBV10-1 with TRBJ2-3, with 7 bases aligning to TRBD2. CDR1 WNHNN and CDR2 SYGVQD come from the germline V gene (reference sequence). Trimming at V came to 0 bases and at J to 4 bases, leaving 10 bases not matched to a gene. The CDR3 loop spans 17 amino acids. CDR3 amino acids: CASSESKSGIGADTQYF. The CDR3 DNA follows: TGCGCCAGCAGTGAGTCGAAGAGCGGGATTGGCGCAGATACGCAGTATTTT.

The sample holds one count of this clonotype. The chain couples TRBV12-3 or TRBV12-4 to TRBJ2-7; 10 nucleotides match TRBD1. The V gene end was trimmed by 5 bases and the J gene end by 5 bases; junction bases not matched to a gene: 6. CDR3 length: 14 residues. CDR3 sequence (DNA): TGTGCCAGCAGTCCCGGACAGGGGGGGGACGAGCAGTACTTC. This translates into CASSPGQGGDEQYF.

V gene TRBV20-1 combines with J gene TRBJ2-4; D possibly corresponds to TRBD2 (5 bases). In germline, CDR1 is DFQATT, CDR2 SNEGSKA (reference sequence). V was pared by 4 bases and J by 0 bases, with 10 bases between. The CDR3 is 14 residues long. Here the CDR3 reads CSAKEDPAKNIQYF. CDR3 DNA sequence: TGCAGTGCTAAGGAGGATCCAGCCAAAAACATTCAGTACTTC.

The chain links TRBV7-6 to TRBJ1-1; weak D call: TRBD1 (5 bases). This CDR3 has 14 residues. Trimming left V 4 bases short and J 1 base short, with 10 bases between. The germline V gene has CDR1 SGHVS and CDR2 FNYEAQ. CDR3 in DNA: TGTGCCAGCAGCTCGGGGACGGGGAACACTGAAGCTTTCTTT. Translated, it gives CASSSGTGNTEAFF.

V is TRBV29-1 and J is TRBJ1-2, with 7 bases lining up with TRBD1. Trimming at V came to 6 bases and at J to 5 bases, leaving 9 bases not matched to a gene. CDR1 and CDR2 from the germline V gene are SQVTM and ANQGSEA. The CDR3 totals 13 residues. The CDR3 sequence is CSVETTGLYGYTF. In DNA, the CDR3 is TGCAGCGTGGAGACGACAGGGCTTTATGGCTACACCTTC. Drawing the rest from reference TRBV29-1 and TRBJ1-2, the complete variable domain is SAVISQKPSRDICQRGTSLTIQCQVDSQVTMMFWYRQQPGQSLTLIATANQGSEATYESGFVIDKFPISRPNLTFSTLTVSNMSPEDSSIYLCSVETTGLYGYTFGSGTRLTVV.

A few counts support this clonotype. This chain connects TRBV19 to TRBJ2-3, with TRBD2 matching 7 bases. This CDR3 has 15 amino acids. In germline, CDR1 is LNHDA, CDR2 SQIVND (reference sequence). V lost 4 bases and J lost 0; bases outside the gene matches: 4. The CDR3 DNA follows: TGTGCCAGTAGTACTAGCGGACCAAGCACAGATACGCAGTATTTT. As protein: CASSTSGPSTDTQYF.

This chain joins TRBV2 and TRBJ2-7; TRBD1 agrees at 7 bases. There are 14 residues in the CDR3. The ends lost 5 bases at V and 3 bases at J; junction bases unmatched: 7. Germline CDR1 and CDR2: SNHLY and FYNNEI. The CDR3 protein is CASSLDRSSYEQYF. The CDR3 DNA sequence: TGTGCCAGCAGTCTGGACAGGTCTAGCTACGAGCAGTACTTC.

This clonotype was found a few times. This sequence joins TRBV6-1 and TRBJ2-5; no reliable D call. The CDR3 extends over 14 amino acids. Trimming left V 2 bases short and J 5 bases short, with 12 bases between. From germline, CDR1 is MNHNS and CDR2 SASEGT. The CDR3 DNA is TGTGCCAGCAGTGAACAGACGGCTCTGGAGACCCAGTACTTC. Amino acids: CASSEQTALETQYF.

V gene TRBV9 combines with J gene TRBJ2-2; D remains unclear. Germline V gene data show CDR1 as SGDLS and CDR2 as YYNGEE. The CDR3 totals 13 residues. Deletions cut 4 bases from V and 5 bases from J, with 9 bases between. CDR3: CASSPGRTGELFF. CDR3 sequence (DNA): TGTGCCAGCAGCCCCGGACGTACCGGGGAGCTGTTTTTT. The full variable domain, with the rest looked up from reference TRBV9 and TRBJ2-2, is DSGVTQTPKHLITATGQRVTLRCSPRSGDLSVYWYQQSLDQGLQFLIQYYNGEERAKGNILERFSAQQFPDLHSELNLSSLELGDSALYFCASSPGRTGELFFGEGSRLTVL.

The J gene is TRBJ2-3, the V gene TRBV28, with D tentatively TRBD1 (5 bases). CDR1 MDHEN and CDR2 SYDVKM come from the germline V gene. The CDR3 spans 16 residues. Trimming pared 8 bases from V and 2 bases from J, leaving 20 bases between. This CDR3 reads CASSQRQLWNTDTQYF. CDR3 DNA: TGTGCCAGCTCGCAGAGACAGTTGTGGAACACAGATACGCAGTATTTT.

The rearrangement joins TRBV20-1 to TRBJ2-1; 10 bases are a match to TRBD2. This CDR3 is 15 amino acids long. Germline V gene sequence: CDR1 DFQATT, CDR2 SNEGSKA (reference sequence). V shed 5 bases, J shed 5 bases, and the junction held 9 bases outside the gene matches. The CDR3 nucleotides read TGCAGTGCTCCCCCTGGGGGACTAGCGAACAATGAGCAGTTCTTC. Translating gives CSAPPGGLANNEQFF.

This clonotype was seen more than once but under ten times. J is TRBJ1-3 and V is TRBV29-1; maybe TRBD1 (5 bases). Germline V lookup: CDR1 SQVTM, CDR2 ANQGSEA. Trimming cost V 1 base and J 4 bases, with 26 bases left between them. This CDR3 is built from 19 residues. CDR3 residues: CSVEGVFGQGQSYGNTIYF. In nucleotides, the CDR3 is TGCAGCGTTGAAGGAGTATTCGGCCAGGGCCAGTCCTACGGAAACACCATATATTTT.

The chain joins TRBV6-2 or TRBV6-3 to TRBJ2-2; D not certain. The CDR3 loop spans 12 amino acids. Trimming removed 6 bases at V and 7 bases at J, with 9 bases between. The germline gives CDR1 MNHEY, CDR2 SVGEGT. CDR3 sequence: CASRAINGELFF. The CDR3 DNA is TGTGCCAGCAGGGCCATTAACGGGGAGCTGTTTTTT.

The V gene is TRBV9, the J gene TRBJ1-2; D gene uncertain. With 5 bases removed from V and 6 bases from J, the gap between germline ends came to 11 bases. CDR1 and CDR2 (germline): SGDLS, YYNGEE. The CDR3 contains 12 residues. CDR3 in DNA: TGTGCCAGCAGTCCAGACCTTGATGGCTACACCTTC. This codes for CASSPDLDGYTF.

V and J are TRBV4-2 and TRBJ2-7; 11 positions match TRBD2. CDR3 length: 17 residues. V lost 1 base to trimming and J lost 3 bases; unmatched junction nucleotides: 8. Germline values: CDR1 LGHNA, CDR2 YNFKEQ. The DNA of the CDR3 is TGTGCCAGCAGCCAAGTAGCGGAGACTAGCGGGGTCTACGAGCAGTACTTC. It yields the protein CASSQVAETSGVYEQYF.

This chain uses TRBV10-2 with TRBJ1-5, with TRBD1 as a possible D gene (5 bases). CDR1 and CDR2 (germline): WSHSY, SAAADI. CDR3 length equals 13 residues. Trimming left V 7 bases short and J 4 bases short, with 11 bases between. The CDR3 protein is CASKMDMNQPQHF. The CDR3 DNA sequence: TGCGCCAGCAAAATGGACATGAATCAGCCCCAGCATTTT.